A selection of T cell receptor beta chains follows, all from one sample in a study of early stage breast cancer tumors. Generated by immunoSEQ multiplex PCR, the TCRdb table keeps only in-frame clones and is missing some. The data show 45,000 to 60,000 clones, roughly four fifths seen once. Source material: blood. These receptors all come from a person aged 50 to 59 with breast cancer. The CDR3 runs from the conserved cysteine through the conserved F or W. The order of the fields is J gene, clone size, V gene, D gene, CDR3 protein, CDR3 DNA. A D gene is named only where the DNA matches it firmly. Clone sizes are given selectively: once, few, many, or a class where the clone is expanded.

TRBJ1-2 | NA | TRBV2 | TRBD1 | CASSLQGARYGYTF | TGTGCCAGCAGTTTACAGGGGGCGCGGTATGGCTACACCTTC
TRBJ1-2 | NA | TRBV7-9 | NA | CASSARTAKGGYGYTF | TGTGCCAGCAGCGCCCGGACAGCTAAGGGTGGCTATGGCTACACCTTC
TRBJ2-3 | NA | TRBV11-2 | TRBD2 | CASSLGSSGGTDTQYF | TGTGCCAGCAGCTTAGGTTCTAGCGGGGGCACAGATACGCAGTATTTT
TRBJ1-2 | once | TRBV7-6 | TRBD1 | CASSPTGVYGYTF | TGTGCCAGCAGCCCCACAGGGGTCTATGGCTACACCTTC
TRBJ1-5 | NA | TRBV5-1 | NA | CASSIDSNQPQHF | TGCGCCAGCAGCATCGATAGCAATCAGCCCCAGCATTTT
TRBJ1-1 | NA | TRBV27 | NA | CASSPRWNMNTEAFF | TGTGCCAGCAGTCCCCGATGGAATATGAACACTGAAGCTTTCTTT
TRBJ2-3 | NA | TRBV7-6 | NA | CASSLAAAGSTDTQYF | TGTGCCAGCAGCTTAGCCGCGGCGGGGAGCACAGATACGCAGTATTTT
TRBJ1-2 | NA | TRBV5-1 | NA | CASSHGRGAQGYTF | TGCGCCAGCAGCCACGGACGTGGGGCGCAAGGCTACACCTTC
TRBJ2-1 | NA | TRBV11-2 | NA | CASSPTRGTYNEQFF | TGTGCCAGCAGCCCAACTCGAGGAACCTACAATGAGCAGTTCTTC
TRBJ2-3 | NA | TRBV4-1 | TRBD2 | CASSQDRGGQDTQYF | TGCGCCAGCAGCCAAGATCGGGGGGGGCAAGATACGCAGTATTTT
TRBJ2-7 | NA | TRBV7-2 | TRBD1 | CASSLPGGYAQYF | TGTGCCAGCAGCCTCCCAGGGGGCTATGCGCAGTACTTC
TRBJ2-1 | NA | TRBV27 | TRBD2 | CASRAGRSYNEQFF | TGTGCCAGCAGAGCGGGACGCTCCTACAATGAGCAGTTCTTC
TRBJ2-6 | NA | TRBV5-1 | NA | CASSEGVGANVLTF | TGCGCCAGCAGCGAGGGGGTTGGGGCCAACGTCCTGACTTTC
TRBJ1-1 | NA | TRBV2 | NA | CASTGGGLVGTEAFF | TGTGCCAGCACCGGAGGTGGGCTAGTTGGGACTGAAGCTTTCTTT
TRBJ2-1 | NA | TRBV7-2 | TRBD2 | CASSAEVGLAEQFF | TGTGCCAGCAGCGCCGAGGTGGGACTAGCGGAGCAGTTCTTC
TRBJ2-7 | once | TRBV29-1 | TRBD2 | CSVELGTSPYEQYF | TGCAGCGTTGAATTGGGGACTAGCCCCTACGAGCAGTACTTC
TRBJ2-3 | NA | TRBV7-9 | NA | CASRFALNTYTDTQYF | TGTGCCAGCAGATTCGCCTTAAACACCTACACAGATACGCAGTATTTT
TRBJ2-1 | NA | TRBV28 | TRBD2 | CASSPLRGGDEQFF | TGTGCCAGCAGTCCACTCCGGGGGGGGGATGAGCAGTTCTTC
TRBJ2-5 | NA | TRBV7-2 | NA | CASSSTNRGTQYF | TGTGCCAGCAGCTCAACGAACCGAGGGACCCAGTACTTC
TRBJ2-2 | NA | TRBV7-9 | TRBD2 | CASSSKAGGDTGELFF | TGTGCCAGCAGCTCCAAGGCGGGAGGGGACACCGGGGAGCTGTTTTTT
TRBJ1-5 | few | TRBV27 | NA | CASSTGGGNQPQHF | TGTGCCAGCAGTACGGGAGGAGGCAATCAGCCCCAGCATTTT
TRBJ2-3 | NA | TRBV4-3 | TRBD2 | CASSQEVAGAFTDTQYF | TGCGCCAGCAGCCAAGAAGTAGCGGGGGCCTTCACAGATACGCAGTATTTT
TRBJ2-7 | NA | TRBV5-4 | NA | CASSLGGSSEQYF | TGTGCCAGCAGCTTAGGTGGATCTTCCGAGCAGTACTTC
TRBJ2-5 | NA | TRBV7-6 | NA | CASSPPGSAMAQYF | TGTGCCAGCAGCCCCCCTGGGAGTGCTATGGCCCAGTACTTC
TRBJ2-7 | NA | TRBV13 | NA | CASSLDRIYEQYF | TGTGCCAGCAGCTTAGACAGGATATACGAGCAGTACTTC
TRBJ2-1 | NA | TRBV5-4 | TRBD2 | CASSGGGFSYNEQFF | TGTGCCAGCAGCGGCGGGGGTTTCTCCTACAATGAGCAGTTCTTC
TRBJ1-2 | few | TRBV9 | NA | CASSVAGGQRINYGYTF | TGTGCCAGCAGCGTAGCGGGGGGGCAACGCATAAACTATGGCTACACCTTC
TRBJ1-2 | NA | TRBV10-3 | NA | CAISDYSTNYGYTF | TGTGCCATCAGTGATTACAGTACTAACTATGGCTACACCTTC
TRBJ2-3 | NA | TRBV25-1 | TRBD1 | CASSRNRGGLDTQYF | TGTGCCAGCAGTCGAAACAGGGGCGGATTAGATACGCAGTATTTT
TRBJ2-3 | NA | TRBV18 | NA | CASSNSGLTDTQYF | TGTGCCAGCTCAAATAGCGGACTCACAGATACGCAGTATTTT
TRBJ1-2 | NA | TRBV4-3 | TRBD1 | CASSHSTGGDYGYTF | TGCGCCAGCAGCCATTCGACAGGGGGCGACTATGGCTACACCTTC
TRBJ1-1 | NA | TRBV6-1 | NA | CASSGHRVVVTEAFF | TGTGCCAGCAGTGGACACAGGGTCGTCGTCACTGAAGCTTTCTTT
TRBJ2-1 | NA | TRBV19 | NA | CASSIAGGGFSYNEQFF | TGTGCCAGTAGTATTGCAGGGGGGGGTTTCTCCTACAATGAGCAGTTCTTC
TRBJ2-2 | once | TRBV5-1 | NA | CASSSLSIMTVTGELFF | TGCGCCAGCAGCTCCCTTAGTATCATGACGGTCACCGGGGAGCTGTTTTTT
TRBJ1-2 | NA | TRBV29-1 | NA | CSVESVDNYGYTF | TGCAGCGTTGAATCGGTTGATAACTATGGCTACACCTTC
TRBJ1-2 | few | TRBV9 | NA | CASSVGDGGYTF | TGTGCCAGCAGCGTAGGGGATGGAGGCTACACCTTC
TRBJ1-1 | NA | TRBV27 | NA | CASSFKGNTEAFF | TGTGCCAGCAGTTTTAAGGGTAACACTGAAGCTTTCTTT
TRBJ2-5 | NA | TRBV6-5 | NA | CASSWVGQETQYF | TGTGCCAGCAGTTGGGTAGGCCAAGAGACCCAGTACTTC